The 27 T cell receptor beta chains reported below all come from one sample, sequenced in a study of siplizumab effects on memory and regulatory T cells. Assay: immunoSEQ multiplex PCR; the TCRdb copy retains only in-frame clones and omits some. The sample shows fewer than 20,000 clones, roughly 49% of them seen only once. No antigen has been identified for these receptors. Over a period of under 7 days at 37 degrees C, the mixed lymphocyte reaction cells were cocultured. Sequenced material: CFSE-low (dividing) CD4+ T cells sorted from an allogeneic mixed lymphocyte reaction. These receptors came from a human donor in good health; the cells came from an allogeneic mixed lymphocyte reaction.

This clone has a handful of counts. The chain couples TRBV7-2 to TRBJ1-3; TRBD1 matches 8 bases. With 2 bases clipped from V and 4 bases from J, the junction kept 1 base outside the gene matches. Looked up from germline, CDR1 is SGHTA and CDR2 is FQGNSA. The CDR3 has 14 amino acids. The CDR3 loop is CASSLNRGGNTIYF. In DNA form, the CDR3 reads TGTGCCAGCAGCTTAAACAGGGGGGGAAACACCATATATTTT. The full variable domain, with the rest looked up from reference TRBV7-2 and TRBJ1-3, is GAGVSQSPSNKVTEKGKDVELRCDPISGHTALYWYRQSLGQGLEFLIYFQGNSAPDKSGLPSDRFSAERTGGSVSTLTIQRTQQEDSAVYLCASSLNRGGNTIYFGEGSWLTVV.

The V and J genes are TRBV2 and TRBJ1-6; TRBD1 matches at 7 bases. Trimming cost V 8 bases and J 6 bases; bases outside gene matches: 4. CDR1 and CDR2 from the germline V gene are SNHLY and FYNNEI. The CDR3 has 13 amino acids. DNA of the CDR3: TGTGCCAGCCGACAGGGAGGTAATTCACCCCTCCACTTT. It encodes CASRQGGNSPLHF.

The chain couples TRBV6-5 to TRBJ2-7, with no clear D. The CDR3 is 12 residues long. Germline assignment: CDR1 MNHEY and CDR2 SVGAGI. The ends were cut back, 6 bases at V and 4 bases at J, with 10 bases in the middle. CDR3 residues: CASRNDWYEQYF. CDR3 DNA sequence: TGTGCCAGCAGGAACGACTGGTACGAGCAGTACTTC.

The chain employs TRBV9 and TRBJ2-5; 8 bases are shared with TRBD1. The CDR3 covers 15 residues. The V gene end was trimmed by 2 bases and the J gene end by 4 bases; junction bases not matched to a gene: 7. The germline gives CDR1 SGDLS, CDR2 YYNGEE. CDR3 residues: CASSVSTGVGETQYF. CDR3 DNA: TGTGCCAGCAGCGTTTCGACAGGGGTCGGAGAGACCCAGTACTTC.

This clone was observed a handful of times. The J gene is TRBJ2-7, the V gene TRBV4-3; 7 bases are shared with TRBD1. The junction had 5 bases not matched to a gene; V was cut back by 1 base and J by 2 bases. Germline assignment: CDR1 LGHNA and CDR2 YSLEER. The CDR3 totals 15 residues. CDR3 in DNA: TGCGCCAGCAGCCAAGGGACAGGTCAGACCTACGAGCAGTACTTC. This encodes CASSQGTGQTYEQYF.

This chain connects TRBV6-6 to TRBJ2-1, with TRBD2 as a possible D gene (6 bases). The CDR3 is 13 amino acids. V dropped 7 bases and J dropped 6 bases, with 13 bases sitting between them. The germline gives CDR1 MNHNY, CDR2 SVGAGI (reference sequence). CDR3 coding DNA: TGTGCCAGCACTGAGCGGGTCAGCAATGAGCAGTTCTTC. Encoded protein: CASTERVSNEQFF.

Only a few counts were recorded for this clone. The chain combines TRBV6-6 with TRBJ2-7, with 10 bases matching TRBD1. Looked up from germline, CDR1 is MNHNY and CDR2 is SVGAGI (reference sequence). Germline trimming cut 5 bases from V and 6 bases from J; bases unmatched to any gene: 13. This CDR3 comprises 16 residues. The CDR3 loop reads CASSPAAGQGKGEQYF. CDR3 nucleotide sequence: TGTGCCAGCAGTCCGGCCGCGGGACAGGGGAAAGGCGAGCAGTACTTC.

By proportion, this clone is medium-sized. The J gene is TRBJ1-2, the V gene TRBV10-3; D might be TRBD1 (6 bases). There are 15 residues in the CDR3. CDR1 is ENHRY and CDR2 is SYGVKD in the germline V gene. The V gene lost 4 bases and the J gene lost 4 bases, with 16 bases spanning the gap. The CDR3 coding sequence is TGTGCCATCAGTGGGAGACAGGATATGCTCTATGGCTACACCTTC. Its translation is CAISGRQDMLYGYTF.

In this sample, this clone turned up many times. The CDR3: CAWSALELGGQPQHF. As DNA, the CDR3 is TGTGCCTGGAGCGCCCTGGAGCTTGGAGGTCAGCCCCAGCATTTT. The genes are TRBV30 and TRBJ1-5; no firm D call. The CDR3 runs to 15 residues. Germline CDR1 reads GTSNPN; CDR2 reads SVGIG (reference sequence). V was cut by 3 bases and J by 6 bases, with 18 bases left in between.

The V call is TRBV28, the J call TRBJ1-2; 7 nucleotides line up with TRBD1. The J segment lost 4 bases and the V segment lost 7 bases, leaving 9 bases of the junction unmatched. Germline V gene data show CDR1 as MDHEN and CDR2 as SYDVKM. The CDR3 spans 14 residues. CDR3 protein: CASTDRVPRYGYTF. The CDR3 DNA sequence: TGTGCCAGCACCGACAGGGTCCCGCGCTATGGCTACACCTTC.

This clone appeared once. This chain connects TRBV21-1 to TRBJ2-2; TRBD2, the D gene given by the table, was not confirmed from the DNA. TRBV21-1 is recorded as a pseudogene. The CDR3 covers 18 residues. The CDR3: CASSKIAGPREKNGELFF. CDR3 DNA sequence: TGTGCCAGCAGCAAAATAGCGGGCCCCCGGGAAAAGAACGGGGAGCTGTTTTTT.

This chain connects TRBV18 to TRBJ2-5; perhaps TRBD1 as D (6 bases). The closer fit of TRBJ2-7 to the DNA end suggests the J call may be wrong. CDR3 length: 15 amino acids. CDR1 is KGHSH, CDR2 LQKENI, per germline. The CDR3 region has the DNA TGTGCCAGCTCACCAAACCAGGACAGCATCTACGAGCAGTACTTC. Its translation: CASSPNQDSIYEQYF.

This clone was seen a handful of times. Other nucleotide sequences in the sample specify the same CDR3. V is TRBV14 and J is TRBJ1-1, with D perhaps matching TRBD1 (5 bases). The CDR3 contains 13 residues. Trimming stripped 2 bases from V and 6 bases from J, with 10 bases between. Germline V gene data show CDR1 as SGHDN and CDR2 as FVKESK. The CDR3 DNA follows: TGTGCCAGCAGCCAACAGTGGGGGGCTGAAGCTTTCTTT. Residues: CASSQQWGAEAFF.

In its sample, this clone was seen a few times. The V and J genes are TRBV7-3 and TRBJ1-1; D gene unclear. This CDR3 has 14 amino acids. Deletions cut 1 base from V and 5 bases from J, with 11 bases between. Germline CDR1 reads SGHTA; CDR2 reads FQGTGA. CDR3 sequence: CASSLNPAGTEAFF. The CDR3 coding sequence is TGTGCCAGCAGCTTAAACCCCGCTGGGACTGAAGCTTTCTTT.

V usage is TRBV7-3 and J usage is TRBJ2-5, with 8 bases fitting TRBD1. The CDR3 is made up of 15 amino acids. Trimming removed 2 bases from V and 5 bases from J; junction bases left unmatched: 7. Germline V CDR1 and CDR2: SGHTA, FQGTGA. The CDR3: CASSLGRGRVETQYF. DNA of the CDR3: TGTGCCAGCAGCTTAGGCAGGGGGCGCGTGGAGACCCAGTACTTC.

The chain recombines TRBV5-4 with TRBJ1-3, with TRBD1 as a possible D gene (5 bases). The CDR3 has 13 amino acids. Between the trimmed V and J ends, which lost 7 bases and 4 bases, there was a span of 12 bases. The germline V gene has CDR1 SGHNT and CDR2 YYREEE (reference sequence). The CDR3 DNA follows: TGTGCCAGCCTATGGGGGAAAGGAAACACCATATATTTT. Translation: CASLWGKGNTIYF.

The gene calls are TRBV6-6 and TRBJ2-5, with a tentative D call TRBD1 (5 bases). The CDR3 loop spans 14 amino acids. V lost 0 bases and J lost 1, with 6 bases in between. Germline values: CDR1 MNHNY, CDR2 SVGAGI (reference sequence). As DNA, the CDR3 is TGTGCCAGCAGTTACTCGACAGCCCAAGAGACCCAGTACTTC. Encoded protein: CASSYSTAQETQYF.

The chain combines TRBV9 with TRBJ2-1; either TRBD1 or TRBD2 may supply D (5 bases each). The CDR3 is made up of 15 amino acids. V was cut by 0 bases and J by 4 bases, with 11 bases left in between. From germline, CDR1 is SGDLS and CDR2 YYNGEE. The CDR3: CASSVVGDRYNEQFF. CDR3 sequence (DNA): TGTGCCAGCAGCGTAGTTGGGGACCGGTACAATGAGCAGTTCTTC.

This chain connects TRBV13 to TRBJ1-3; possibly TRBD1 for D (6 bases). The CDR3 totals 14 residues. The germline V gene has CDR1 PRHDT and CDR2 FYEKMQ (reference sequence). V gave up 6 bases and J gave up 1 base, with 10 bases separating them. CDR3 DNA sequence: TGTGCCAGCAGTGATAGGGGGTCTGGAAACACCATATATTTT. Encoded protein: CASSDRGSGNTIYF.

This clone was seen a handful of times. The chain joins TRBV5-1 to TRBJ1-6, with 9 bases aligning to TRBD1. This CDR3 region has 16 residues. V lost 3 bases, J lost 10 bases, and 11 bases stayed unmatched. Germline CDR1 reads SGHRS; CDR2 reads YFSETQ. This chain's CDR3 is CASSSTGTGSSSPLHF. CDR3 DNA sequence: TGCGCCAGCAGCTCTACCGGGACAGGGTCTAGCTCACCCCTCCACTTT.

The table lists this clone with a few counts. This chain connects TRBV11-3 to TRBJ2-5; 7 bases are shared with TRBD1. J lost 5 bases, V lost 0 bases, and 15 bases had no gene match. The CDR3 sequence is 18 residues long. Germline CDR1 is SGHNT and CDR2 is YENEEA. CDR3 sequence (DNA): TGTGCCAGCAGCTTAGATCTATTACGGAGACAGGGTCGGGAGACCCAGTACTTC. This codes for CASSLDLLRRQGRETQYF.

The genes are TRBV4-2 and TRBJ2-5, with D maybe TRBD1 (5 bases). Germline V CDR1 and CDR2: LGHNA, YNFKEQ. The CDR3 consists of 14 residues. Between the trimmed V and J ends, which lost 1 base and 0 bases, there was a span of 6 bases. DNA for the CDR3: TGTGCCAGCAGCCAAGGACAGTACCAAGAGACCCAGTACTTC. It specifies CASSQGQYQETQYF.

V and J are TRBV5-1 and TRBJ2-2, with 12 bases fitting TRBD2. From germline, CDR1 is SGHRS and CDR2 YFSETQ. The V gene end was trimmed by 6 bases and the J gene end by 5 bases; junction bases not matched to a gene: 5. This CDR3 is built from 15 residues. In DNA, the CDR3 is TGCGCCAGCACCCGACTAGCGGGGGAGACCGGGGAGCTGTTTTTT. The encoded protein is CASTRLAGETGELFF.

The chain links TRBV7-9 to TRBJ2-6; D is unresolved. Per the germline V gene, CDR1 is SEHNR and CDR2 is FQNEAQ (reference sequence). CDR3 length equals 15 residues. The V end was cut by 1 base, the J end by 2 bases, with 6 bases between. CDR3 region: CASSLVRAGANVLTF. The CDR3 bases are TGTGCCAGCAGCTTAGTTCGGGCTGGGGCCAACGTCCTGACTTTC.

The chain's CDR3 is CASRLTEAFF. The DNA of the CDR3 is TGTGCCAGCAGACTCACTGAAGCTTTCTTT. The chain joins TRBV6-1 to TRBJ1-1; D gene uncertain. Germline assignment: CDR1 MNHNS and CDR2 SASEGT. The germline V and J ends were trimmed by 6 bases and 4 bases, with 3 bases remaining between them. The CDR3 has 10 residues.

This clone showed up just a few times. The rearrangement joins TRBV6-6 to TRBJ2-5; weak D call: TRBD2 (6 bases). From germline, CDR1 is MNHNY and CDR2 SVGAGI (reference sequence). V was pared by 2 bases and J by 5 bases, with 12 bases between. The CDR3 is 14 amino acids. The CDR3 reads CASSYPSEGETQYF. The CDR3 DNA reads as TGTGCCAGCAGTTACCCTAGCGAGGGGGAGACCCAGTACTTC.

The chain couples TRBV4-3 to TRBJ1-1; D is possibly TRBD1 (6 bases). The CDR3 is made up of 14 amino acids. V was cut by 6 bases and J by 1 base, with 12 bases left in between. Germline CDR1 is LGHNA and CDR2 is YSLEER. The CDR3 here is CASSPGVANTEAFF. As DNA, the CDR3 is TGCGCCAGCAGTCCAGGGGTGGCGAACACTGAAGCTTTCTTT.